This TCR beta chain came from a study of cytomegalovirus exposure and HLA in healthy donors. Study in general: Among about 190 million T cells, an earlier analysis found about 110 million unique TCR beta sequences.

V was clipped by 2 bases and J by 6 bases; unmatched bases: 20. This CDR3 region has 19 residues. From germline, CDR1 is MRHNA and CDR2 SNTAGT. Worth noting for this clone: The antigen remains unidentified.

The study ran its PCR with 60 Vbeta and 13 Jbeta primers. TCRdb's copy holds only in-frame clones and misses some; the assay was immunoSEQ multiplex PCR. The sample has about 37,000 clones; approximately 79% are singletons. The study's findings and limits: According to a later analysis, donors in an Asian-associated ancestry cluster reportedly had fewer N-insertions than the 666-donor mean. Immune exposure information available was restricted to CMV serostatus.

The rearrangement links TRBV6-4 to TRBJ1-1; 8 nucleotides agree with TRBD1. The sequence was collected from a young woman in good health and CMV-seropositive. What was sequenced was PBMCs. CDR3 region: CASSDPQGQAIRLSAEAFF. In DNA, the CDR3 is TGTGCCAGCAGTGACCCGCAGGGACAGGCCATTAGGCTTAGTGCTGAAGCTTTCTTT.